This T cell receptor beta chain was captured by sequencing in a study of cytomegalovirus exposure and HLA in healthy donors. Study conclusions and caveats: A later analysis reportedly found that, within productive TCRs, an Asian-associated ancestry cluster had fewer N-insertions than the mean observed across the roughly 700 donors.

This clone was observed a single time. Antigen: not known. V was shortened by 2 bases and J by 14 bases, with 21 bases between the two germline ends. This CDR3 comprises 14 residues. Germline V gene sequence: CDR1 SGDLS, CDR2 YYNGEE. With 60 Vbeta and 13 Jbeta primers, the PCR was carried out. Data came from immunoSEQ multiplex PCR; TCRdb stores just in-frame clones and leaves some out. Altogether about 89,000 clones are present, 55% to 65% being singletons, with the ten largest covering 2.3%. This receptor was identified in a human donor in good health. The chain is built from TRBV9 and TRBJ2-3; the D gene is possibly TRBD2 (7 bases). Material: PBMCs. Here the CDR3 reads CASSVRSGGGPGYF. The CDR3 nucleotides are TGTGCCAGCAGCGTGAGGTCTGGGGGGGGCCCAGGGTATTTT.